The present TCR beta chain was sequenced within a study of T cell repertoires in ileal Crohn's disease. Overall study: Postoperative therapy was given to about half: about 11 thiopurines, some 18 anti-TNF agents. Study-level results: Endoscopic recurrence occurred in every patient whose clonality exceeded 26.8%.

Stated time point: neoterminal ileum biopsy at postoperative endoscopy, about 6 months after surgery. As concerns this clone: Its antigen is currently unknown.

Produced via immunoSEQ multiplex PCR; TCRdb's table is partial and in-frame only. The sample lists about 62,000 clones, 85% to 90% seen once, with over 2% in the top ten. The material sequenced was ileal tissue. The clonotype was recovered from an adult with Crohn's disease.

The CDR3: CASSQLAGDIDTQYF. DNA of the CDR3: TGTGCCAGCAGCCAACTAGCGGGGGATATAGATACGCAGTATTTT. This sequence joins TRBV6-6 and TRBJ2-3, with 11 bases that match TRBD2. V shed 6 bases and J 5 bases; nucleotides not matched to a gene: 7. The CDR3 has 15 amino acids. The germline V gene has CDR1 MNHNY and CDR2 SVGAGI (reference sequence).